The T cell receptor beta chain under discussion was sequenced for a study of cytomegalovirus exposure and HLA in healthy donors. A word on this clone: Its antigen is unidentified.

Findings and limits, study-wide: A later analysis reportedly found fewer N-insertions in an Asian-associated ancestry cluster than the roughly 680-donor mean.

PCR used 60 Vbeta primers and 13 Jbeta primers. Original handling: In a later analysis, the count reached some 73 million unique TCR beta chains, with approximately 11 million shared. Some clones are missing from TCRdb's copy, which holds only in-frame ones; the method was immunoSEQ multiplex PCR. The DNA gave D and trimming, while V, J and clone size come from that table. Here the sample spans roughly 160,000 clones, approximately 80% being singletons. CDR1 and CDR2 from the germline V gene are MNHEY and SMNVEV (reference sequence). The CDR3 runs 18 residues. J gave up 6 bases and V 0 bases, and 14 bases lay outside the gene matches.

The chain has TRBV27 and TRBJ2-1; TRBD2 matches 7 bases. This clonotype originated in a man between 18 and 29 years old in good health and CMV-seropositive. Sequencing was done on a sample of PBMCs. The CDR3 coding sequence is TGTGCCAGCAGTTTATCTGGATTATGGCGGGAGATAGGCAATGAGCAGTTCTTC. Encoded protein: CASSLSGLWREIGNEQFF.